This note documents a single T cell receptor beta chain sequence. This table comes from immunoSEQ multiplex PCR, and its TCRdb copy is limited to in-frame clones, with some not included. In the table there are tens of thousands of clones, roughly 90% of which are singletons. The CDR3 sequence is 14 residues long. Germline CDR1 and CDR2: SEHNR and FQNEAQ (reference sequence). Trimming removed 3 bases at V and 1 base at J, with 9 bases between. This sample stems from a study of T cell changes during pregnancy in multiple sclerosis. This rearrangement joins TRBV7-9 to TRBJ1-1; D is undetermined. This sequence originates from a female donor with multiple sclerosis, enrolled in a pregnancy study. The sequences come from peripheral blood, collected after pregnancy. The CDR3 region is CASSLDFQNTEAFF. The CDR3 nucleotides are TGTGCCAGCAGCTTGGACTTTCAGAACACTGAAGCTTTCTTT.